What follows is one T cell receptor beta chain and its context. This specimen belongs to a study of blood T cell repertoires in COVID-19. Study as a whole: Donors in the United States, Italy and Spain gave samples during acute or convalescent COVID-19. Nucleic acid was either cDNA or gDNA, and it came from T cells, B-cell-depleted T cells, or PBMCs.

Germline V gene data show CDR1 as ENHRY and CDR2 as SYGVKD. J gave up 4 bases and V 6 bases, and 8 bases lay outside the gene matches. The CDR3 covers 15 residues. Libraries were prepared by immunoSEQ multiplex PCR; TCRdb keeps only in-frame clonotypes and omits some of them. The sample gives 84,000 or so clones, approximately 82% of which show up once; approximately 39% is in the top ten. This chain links TRBV10-3 with TRBJ2-7; TRBD2 matches 11 bases. Sequenced material: peripheral blood. The receptor was derived from a man of 80 years or more with active or convalescent COVID-19. In DNA, the CDR3 is TGTGCCATCAGCGCGACTAGCGGGGATTTATACGAGCAGTACTTC. Its protein product is CAISATSGDLYEQYF.